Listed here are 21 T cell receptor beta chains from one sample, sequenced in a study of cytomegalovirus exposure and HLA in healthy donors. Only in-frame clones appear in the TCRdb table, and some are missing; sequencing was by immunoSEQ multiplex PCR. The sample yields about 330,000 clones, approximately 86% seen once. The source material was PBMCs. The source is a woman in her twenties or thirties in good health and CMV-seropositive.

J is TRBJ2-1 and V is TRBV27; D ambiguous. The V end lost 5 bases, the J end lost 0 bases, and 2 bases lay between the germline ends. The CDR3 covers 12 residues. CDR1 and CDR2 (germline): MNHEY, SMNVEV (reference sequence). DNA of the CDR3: TGTGCCAGCAGTGACTCCTACAATGAGCAGTTCTTC. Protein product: CASSDSYNEQFF.

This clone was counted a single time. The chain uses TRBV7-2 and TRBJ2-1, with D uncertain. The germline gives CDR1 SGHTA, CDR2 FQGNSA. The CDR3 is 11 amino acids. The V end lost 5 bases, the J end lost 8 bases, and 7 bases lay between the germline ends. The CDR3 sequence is CASSPSYEQFF. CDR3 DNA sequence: TGTGCCAGCAGCCCCTCCTATGAGCAGTTCTTC.

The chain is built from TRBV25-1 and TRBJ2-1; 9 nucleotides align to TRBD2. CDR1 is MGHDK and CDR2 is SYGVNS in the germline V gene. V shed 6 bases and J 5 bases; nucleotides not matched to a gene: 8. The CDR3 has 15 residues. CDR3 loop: CASRVPGLANNEQFF. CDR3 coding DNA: TGTGCCAGCAGGGTACCGGGACTAGCAAACAATGAGCAGTTCTTC.

The CDR3 loop reads CASSLADSPNQPQHF. The CDR3 bases are TGTGCCAGCAGCTTAGCGGACAGCCCTAATCAGCCCCAGCATTTT. The genes are TRBV7-6 and TRBJ1-5; the D gene is possibly TRBD1 (6 bases). Trimming stripped 0 bases from V and 4 bases from J, with 10 bases between. Germline loops: CDR1 SGHVS, CDR2 FNYEAQ. The CDR3 is 15 residues long.

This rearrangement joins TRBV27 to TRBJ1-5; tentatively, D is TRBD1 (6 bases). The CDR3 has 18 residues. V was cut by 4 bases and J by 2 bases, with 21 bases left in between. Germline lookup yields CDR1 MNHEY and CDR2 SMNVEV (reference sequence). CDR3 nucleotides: TGTGCCAGCAGTTCCTTCCACAGGGTGGATTCGGGCAATCAGCCCCAGCATTTT. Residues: CASSSFHRVDSGNQPQHF.

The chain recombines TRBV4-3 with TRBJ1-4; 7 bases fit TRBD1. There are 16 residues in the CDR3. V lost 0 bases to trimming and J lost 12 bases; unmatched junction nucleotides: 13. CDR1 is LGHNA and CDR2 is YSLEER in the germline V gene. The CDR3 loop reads CASSQEVTRQGAELFF. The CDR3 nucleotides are TGCGCCAGCAGCCAAGAAGTCACCCGACAGGGCGCAGAACTGTTTTTT.

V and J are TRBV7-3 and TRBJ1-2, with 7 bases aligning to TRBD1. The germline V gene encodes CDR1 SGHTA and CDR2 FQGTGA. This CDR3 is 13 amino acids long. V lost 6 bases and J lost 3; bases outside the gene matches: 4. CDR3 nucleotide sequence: TGTGCCAGCAGTCCCGGGACAGACTATGGCTACACCTTC. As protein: CASSPGTDYGYTF.

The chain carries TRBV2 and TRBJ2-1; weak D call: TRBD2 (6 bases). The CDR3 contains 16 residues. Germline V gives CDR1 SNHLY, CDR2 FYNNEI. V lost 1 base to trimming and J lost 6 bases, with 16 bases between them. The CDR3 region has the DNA TGTGCCAGCAGTGAAGGTTGGGGACTTCTTCCCAATGAGCAGTTCTTC. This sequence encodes CASSEGWGLLPNEQFF.

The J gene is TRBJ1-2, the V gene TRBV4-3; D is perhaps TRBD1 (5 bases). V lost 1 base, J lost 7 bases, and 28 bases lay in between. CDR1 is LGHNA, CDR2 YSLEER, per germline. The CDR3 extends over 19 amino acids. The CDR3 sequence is CASSQGAGGYGIWPSGYTF. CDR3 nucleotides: TGCGCCAGCAGCCAAGGAGCCGGGGGTTACGGAATATGGCCTTCTGGCTACACCTTC.

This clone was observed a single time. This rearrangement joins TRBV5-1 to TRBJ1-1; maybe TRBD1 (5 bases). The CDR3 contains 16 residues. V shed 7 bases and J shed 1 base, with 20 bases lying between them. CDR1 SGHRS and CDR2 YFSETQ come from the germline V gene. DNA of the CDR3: TGCGCCAGCGGCCGTGGGACCAGGGCGGGGAACACTGAAGCTTTCTTT. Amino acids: CASGRGTRAGNTEAFF. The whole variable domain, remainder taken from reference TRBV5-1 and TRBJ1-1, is KAGVTQTPRYLIKTRGQQVTLSCSPISGHRSVSWYQQTPGQGLQFLFEYFSETQRNKGNFPGRFSGRQFSNSRSEMNVSTLELGDSALYLCASGRGTRAGNTEAFFGQGTRLTVV.

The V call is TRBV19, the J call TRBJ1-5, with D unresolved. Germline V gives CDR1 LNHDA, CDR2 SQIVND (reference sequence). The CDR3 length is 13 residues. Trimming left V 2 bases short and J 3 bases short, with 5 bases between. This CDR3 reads CASSIQDNQPQHF. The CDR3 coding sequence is TGTGCCAGTAGTATACAGGACAATCAGCCCCAGCATTTT.

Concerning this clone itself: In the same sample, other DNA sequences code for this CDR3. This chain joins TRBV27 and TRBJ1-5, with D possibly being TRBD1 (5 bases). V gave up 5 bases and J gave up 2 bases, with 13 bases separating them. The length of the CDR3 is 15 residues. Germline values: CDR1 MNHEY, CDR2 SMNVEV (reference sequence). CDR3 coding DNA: TGTGCCAGCAGTCCCTGGGGGGTTGGCAATCAGCCCCAGCATTTT. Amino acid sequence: CASSPWGVGNQPQHF.

CDR3 DNA sequence: TGTGCCAGCAGCGTAGATCTCGGGTCCCGTGGCTACACCTTC. This sequence encodes CASSVDLGSRGYTF. This chain connects TRBV9 to TRBJ1-2; D remains unclear. CDR1 and CDR2 (germline): SGDLS, YYNGEE. Trimming pared 0 bases from V and 7 bases from J, leaving 13 bases between. The CDR3 has 14 amino acids.

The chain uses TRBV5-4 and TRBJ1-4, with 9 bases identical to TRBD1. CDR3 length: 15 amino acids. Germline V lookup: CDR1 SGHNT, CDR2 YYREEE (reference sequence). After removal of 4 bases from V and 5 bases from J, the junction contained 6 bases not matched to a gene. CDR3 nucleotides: TGTGCCAGCAGCCCCGGACAGGGGCGGAATGAAAAACTGTTTTTT. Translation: CASSPGQGRNEKLFF.

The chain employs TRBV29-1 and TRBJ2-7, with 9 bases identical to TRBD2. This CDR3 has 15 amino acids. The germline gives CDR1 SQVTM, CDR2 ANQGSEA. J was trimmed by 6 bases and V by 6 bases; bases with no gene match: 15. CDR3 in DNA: TGCAGCGTCCTACCTAGCGGGAAGTATAGGGGCGAGCAGTACTTC. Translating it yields CSVLPSGKYRGEQYF.

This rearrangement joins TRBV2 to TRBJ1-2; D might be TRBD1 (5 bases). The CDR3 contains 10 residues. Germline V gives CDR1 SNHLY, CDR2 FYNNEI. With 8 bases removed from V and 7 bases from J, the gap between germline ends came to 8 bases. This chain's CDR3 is CASLDTGYTF. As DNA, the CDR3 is TGTGCCAGCTTGGACACTGGCTACACCTTC. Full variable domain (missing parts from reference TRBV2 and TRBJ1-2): EPEVTQTPSHQVTQMGQEVILRCVPISNHLYFYWYRQILGQKVEFLVSFYNNEISEKSEIFDDQFSVERPDGSNFTLKIRSTKLEDSAMYFCASLDTGYTFGSGTRLTVV.

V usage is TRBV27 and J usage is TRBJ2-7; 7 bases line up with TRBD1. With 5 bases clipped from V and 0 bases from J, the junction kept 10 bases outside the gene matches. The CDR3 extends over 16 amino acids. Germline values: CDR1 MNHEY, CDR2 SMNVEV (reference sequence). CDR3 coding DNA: TGTGCCAGCAGTAGAGAGGGACAGCAACACTCCTACGAGCAGTACTTC. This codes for CASSREGQQHSYEQYF.

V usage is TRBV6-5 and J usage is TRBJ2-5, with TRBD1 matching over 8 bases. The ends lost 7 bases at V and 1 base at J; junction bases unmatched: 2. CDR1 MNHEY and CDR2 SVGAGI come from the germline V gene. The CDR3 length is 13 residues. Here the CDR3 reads CASTTGGQETQYF. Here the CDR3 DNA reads TGTGCCAGCACCACAGGGGGCCAAGAGACCCAGTACTTC.

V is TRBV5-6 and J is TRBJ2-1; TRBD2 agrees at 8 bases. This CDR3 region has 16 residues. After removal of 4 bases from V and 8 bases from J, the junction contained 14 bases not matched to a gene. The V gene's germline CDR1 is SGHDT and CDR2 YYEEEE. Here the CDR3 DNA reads TGTGCCAGCAGCCGTTCCGGGACTAGTCTTTTCGATGAGCAGTTCTTC. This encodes CASSRSGTSLFDEQFF.

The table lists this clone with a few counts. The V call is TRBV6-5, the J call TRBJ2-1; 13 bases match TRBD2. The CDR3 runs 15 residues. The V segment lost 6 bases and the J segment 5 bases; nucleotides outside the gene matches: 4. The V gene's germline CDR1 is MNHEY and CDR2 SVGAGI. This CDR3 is CASRRGTSGDNEQFF. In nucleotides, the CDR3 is TGTGCCAGCAGAAGAGGGACTAGCGGGGACAATGAGCAGTTCTTC.

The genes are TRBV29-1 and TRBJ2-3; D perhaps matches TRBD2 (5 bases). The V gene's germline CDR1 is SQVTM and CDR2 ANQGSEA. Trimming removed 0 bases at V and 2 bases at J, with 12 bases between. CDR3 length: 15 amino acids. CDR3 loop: CSVEEASGLTDTQYF. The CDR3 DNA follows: TGCAGCGTTGAAGAAGCGAGCGGCCTCACAGATACGCAGTATTTT.